This T cell receptor beta chain came from a study of T cell repertoires in cytomegalovirus infection. Study-wide results and caveats: Using cumulative public TCR beta family frequency, the authors identified those who carried CMV together with the relevant HLA. HLA-C-restricted TCR beta clonotypes specific for CMV led the ex vivo response.

Only a few counts were recorded for this clonotype. Antigen specificity is unknown. TCRdb recomputed calls from the reads with MiXCR, one row per CDR3 protein. Of about 920,000 distinct CDR3 sequences listed, less than 35% are singletons. Germline V gene data show CDR1 as SEHNR and CDR2 as FQNEAQ (reference sequence). This CDR3 region has 15 residues. The trim removed 4 bases at V and 8 bases at J, leaving 7 bases unmatched. The receptor was isolated from a human donor in good health (CMV status not recorded). Some clones in this sample may be carry-over from other donors' samples. The chain links TRBV7-9 to TRBJ2-1; 11 nucleotides line up with TRBD1. The material was cultured CD8+ T cells from PBMCs, obtained from culture after CMV antigen stimulation. DNA for the CDR3: TGTGCCAGCAGCTCATGGGACAGGGGGTTCGATGAGCAGTTCTTC. This sequence encodes CASSSWDRGFDEQFF.